The clone carrying this T cell receptor beta chain came up a few times. Antigen specificity is unknown. Ophthalmopathy in the patients scored at least 3 on Clinical Activity Score and at least 4 on NOSPECS grade, lasting under 3 months. The data stem from a study of T cells in Graves' hyperthyroidism and ophthalmopathy. Study overall: Prior to any treatment, at the point of initial diagnosis, peripheral blood was collected.

Study findings and constraints: Expanded thyroid clonotypes (above 0.001) were mostly also found in blood. Stable hyperthyroidism was told apart from ophthalmopathy by a model built on 13 V-J features.

Germline CDR1 MNHEY, CDR2 SMNVEV (reference sequence). The CDR3 is 14 residues long. Germline trimming cut 5 bases from V and 7 bases from J; bases unmatched to any gene: 5. Amplification yielded TCR beta CDR3 regions, with RNA transcripts as the source. Using the HTBI primer set, a first-round RT-PCR was run on the TCR CDR3. TCRdb re-analysed the multiplex PCR reads in MiXCR, keeping a single row per CDR3 protein. The profile shows 500,000 to 650,000 distinct CDR3 sequences, about a sixth of them singletons. The clonotype comes from a woman aged 18-29 years with Graves' ophthalmopathy. The sequencing input was blood. The chain carries TRBV27 and TRBJ2-2, with 9 positions matching TRBD1. CDR3 residues: CASSGQGWNGELFF. In nucleotides, the CDR3 is TGTGCCAGCAGTGGACAGGGGTGGAACGGGGAGCTGTTTTTT.